This T cell receptor beta chain was recorded in a study of control samples from healthy donors and cancer patients. Clones were read by immunoSEQ multiplex PCR, and TCRdb kept only the in-frame ones, dropping some. The sample contains about 140,000 clones, approximately 91% of which appear only once. Notes on this clone: The junction does not match germline at one end; this may be a read error.

This CDR3 region has 10 residues. CDR1 is SEHNR and CDR2 is FQNEAQ in the germline V gene (reference sequence). The sample consisted of blood. The rearrangement joins TRBV7-9 to TRBJ1-2; D not certain. The origin of this receptor is a man aged 25-45 years in good health. CDR3 amino acids: CASSLRDGHF. CDR3 nucleotide sequence: TGTGCCAGCAGCTTAAGAGACGGGCACTTC.